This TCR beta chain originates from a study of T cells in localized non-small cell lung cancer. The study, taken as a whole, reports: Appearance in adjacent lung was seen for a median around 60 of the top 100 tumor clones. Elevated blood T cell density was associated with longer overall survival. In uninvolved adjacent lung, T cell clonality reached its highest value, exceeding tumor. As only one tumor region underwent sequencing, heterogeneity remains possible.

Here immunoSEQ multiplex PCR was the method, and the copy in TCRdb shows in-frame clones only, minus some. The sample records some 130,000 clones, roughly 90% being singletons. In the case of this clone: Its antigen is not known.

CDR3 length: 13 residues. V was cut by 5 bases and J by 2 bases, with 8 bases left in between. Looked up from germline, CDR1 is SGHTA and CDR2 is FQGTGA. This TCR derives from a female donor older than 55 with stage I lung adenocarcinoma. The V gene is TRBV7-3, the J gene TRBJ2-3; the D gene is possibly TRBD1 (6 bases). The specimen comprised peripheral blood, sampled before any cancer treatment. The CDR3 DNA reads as TGTGCCAGCAGCCGGGACACCACAGATACGCAGTATTTT. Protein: CASSRDTTDTQYF.